The following is a TCR beta chain sequence with its context. As yet, its antigen is unknown. This entry belongs to a study of early stage breast cancer tumors. Overall study: ER+/PR+/HER2- status applied to about 75% of the 16 invasive breast tumors. Overall study results and limits: In about 85% of the 16 patients, blood comparison separated tumor from normal breast. Most shared enriched TCRB sequences were commonly generated ones.

Generated by immunoSEQ multiplex PCR, the TCRdb table keeps only in-frame clones and is missing some. In the table there are 50,000 or so clones, 83% of which are singletons. The germline V and J ends were trimmed by 0 bases and 4 bases, with 10 bases remaining between them. Germline V CDR1 and CDR2: SGHRS, YFSETQ. There are 14 residues in the CDR3. This receptor was identified in a person aged 45-60 years with breast cancer. Sequenced sample: blood. The chain employs TRBV5-1 and TRBJ2-5; TRBD2 is a possible D gene (6 bases). DNA for the CDR3: TGCGCCAGCAGCTTGGTGCAGGGAGGAGAGACCCAGTACTTC. This sequence encodes CASSLVQGGETQYF.